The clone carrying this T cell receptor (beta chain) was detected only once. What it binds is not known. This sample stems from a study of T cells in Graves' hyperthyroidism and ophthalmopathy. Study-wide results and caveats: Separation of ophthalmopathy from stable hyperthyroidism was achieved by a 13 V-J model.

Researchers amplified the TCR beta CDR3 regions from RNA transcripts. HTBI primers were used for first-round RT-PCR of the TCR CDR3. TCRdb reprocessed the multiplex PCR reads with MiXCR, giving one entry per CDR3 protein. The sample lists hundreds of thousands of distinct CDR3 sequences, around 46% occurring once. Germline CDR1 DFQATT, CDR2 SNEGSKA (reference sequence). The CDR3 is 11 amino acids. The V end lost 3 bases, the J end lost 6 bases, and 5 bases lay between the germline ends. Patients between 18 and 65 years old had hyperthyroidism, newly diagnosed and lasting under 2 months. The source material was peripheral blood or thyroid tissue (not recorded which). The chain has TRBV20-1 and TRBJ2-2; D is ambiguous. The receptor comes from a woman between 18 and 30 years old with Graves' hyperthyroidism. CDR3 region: CSARTAGELFF. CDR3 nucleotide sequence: TGCAGTGCTAGGACGGCCGGGGAGCTGTTTTTT.